Presented here are 4 T cell receptor beta chains from one specimen sequenced in a study of blood T cell repertoires in COVID-19. Clones were read by immunoSEQ multiplex PCR, and TCRdb kept only the in-frame ones, dropping some. The sample has roughly 250,000 clones, around 89% seen once; the top ten hold roughly 3.7%. The specimen sequenced was peripheral blood. The receptors come from a woman in her 40s with acute or convalescent COVID-19.

This clone was recorded once. The rearrangement joins TRBV2 to TRBJ1-2; D ambiguous. This CDR3 spans 13 amino acids. In germline, CDR1 is SNHLY, CDR2 FYNNEI. V lost 7 bases to trimming and J lost 0 bases, with 9 bases between them. The DNA of the CDR3 is TGTGCCAGCAAATATCAGGCTAACTATGGCTACACCTTC. This translates into CASKYQANYGYTF.

The chain carries TRBV6-5 and TRBJ2-4; the match to TRBD1 covers 7 bases. The J segment lost 11 bases and the V segment lost 6 bases, leaving 10 bases of the junction unmatched. Looked up from germline, CDR1 is MNHEY and CDR2 is SVGAGI. This CDR3 is 13 amino acids long. CDR3: CASSLDREQVQYF. CDR3 sequence (DNA): TGTGCCAGCAGCCTAGACAGGGAGCAGGTTCAGTACTTC.

V is TRBV9 and J is TRBJ2-2; 10 positions match TRBD1. V was pared by 0 bases and J by 4 bases, with 9 bases of the junction left unmatched. This CDR3 spans 18 amino acids. Germline V gene data show CDR1 as SGDLS and CDR2 as YYNGEE. In DNA, the CDR3 is TGTGCCAGCAGCGTAGCTTCGACCTGGACAGGGGGCACCGGGGAGCTGTTTTTT. Translation: CASSVASTWTGGTGELFF. Filled out from reference TRBV9 and TRBJ2-2, the complete variable domain reads DSGVTQTPKHLITATGQRVTLRCSPRSGDLSVYWYQQSLDQGLQFLIQYYNGEERAKGNILERFSAQQFPDLHSELNLSSLELGDSALYFCASSVASTWTGGTGELFFGEGSRLTVL.

This clone has just one count. The chain has TRBV3-1 (or the pseudogene TRBV3-2) and TRBJ1-3; D is possibly TRBD1 (5 bases). V was shortened by 0 bases and J by 4 bases, with 13 bases between the two germline ends. The CDR3 consists of 16 residues. CDR1 and CDR2 from the germline V gene are LGHDT and YNNKEL (reference sequence). The DNA for the CDR3 is TGTGCCAGCAGCCAAGATATGGAGGGGCGGGGAAACACCATATATTTT. Its protein is CASSQDMEGRGNTIYF.